This is a list of T cell receptor beta chains from one sample in a study of T cells in Graves' hyperthyroidism and ophthalmopathy. From the multiplex PCR reads, TCRdb called clonotypes with MiXCR, one entry per CDR3 protein. The sample consists of around 350,000 distinct CDR3 sequences, about a sixth of them appearing once. Sequenced: blood. The source is a woman aged 25 to 45 with Graves' hyperthyroidism that later progressed to Graves' ophthalmopathy. The CDR3 runs from the conserved cysteine through the conserved F or W. Fields, in order: V gene, J gene, CDR3 protein.

TRBV10-3	TRBJ2-5	CASQLPGGETQYF
TRBV2	TRBJ2-7	CASGIRDEHILYEQYF
TRBV7-8	TRBJ1-1	CASSLGLGREAFF
TRBV24-1	TRBJ2-5	CATSDAGEETQYF
TRBV11-2	TRBJ2-1	CASSLLLGGRGYNEQFF
TRBV11-2	TRBJ2-7	CASSPGMGGYEQYF
TRBV5-1	TRBJ2-7	CASRIGSELEQYF
TRBV28	TRBJ1-5	CASSLWEGGRGPQHF
TRBV2	TRBJ1-2	CASSQYWDGYTF
TRBV5-1	TRBJ2-5	CASSLEAGAWETQYF
TRBV6-5	TRBJ2-1	CASSYSGQRVDNEQFF
TRBV12-3/TRBV12-4	TRBJ1-3	CASSPEGTGNTIYF
TRBV28	TRBJ1-1	CASSLARTREAFF
TRBV20-1	TRBJ2-7	CSARGLGQGHEQYF
TRBV10-3	TRBJ1-1	CARVGTVGNSKKDTEAFF
TRBV30	TRBJ2-7	CAWSVLGGDEQYF
TRBV19	TRBJ2-2	CASSIQDGELFF
TRBV2	TRBJ2-4	CASSTPGQGRLGKNIQYF
TRBV11-1	TRBJ2-7	CASSLGPGQAHEQYF
TRBV28	TRBJ2-5	CASSLGLAGTSGETQYF
TRBV28	TRBJ2-7	CASSLPRGRDSYEQYF
TRBV5-1	TRBJ2-6	CASSLDWGSTSSGANVLTF
TRBV13	TRBJ2-7	CASSYSMGVAGYEQYF
TRBV12-3/TRBV12-4	TRBJ1-1	CASSLDVLGGRNTEAFF
TRBV18	TRBJ2-7	CASSRSGGANYEQYF
TRBV7-3	TRBJ2-7	CASSCRPALRYEQYF
TRBV2	TRBJ2-7	CASSPRPMGTYEQYF
TRBV6-2/TRBV6-3	TRBJ2-6	CASSATGVSGANVLTF
TRBV19	TRBJ2-5	CASSIDSDLYQETQYF
TRBV19	TRBJ2-3	CASASRTKLDTQYF
TRBV11-2	TRBJ1-2	CASSPLRVRGYTF
TRBV5-4	TRBJ1-1	CASSTGDIRRTEAFF
TRBV28	TRBJ1-1	CASSLASGRGRLVNTEAFF
TRBV6-1	TRBJ2-7	CASKVTGTRLEQYF
TRBV2	TRBJ2-7	CASSYGQVVPGEQYF
TRBV20-1	TRBJ1-2	CSAKKQGASGYTF
TRBV25-1	TRBJ2-2	CASSEYFSRTPSRGELFF
TRBV11-2	TRBJ1-5	CASSSPRWPNNQPQHF
TRBV10-3	TRBJ2-1	CAISDLSRLTNNEQFF
TRBV10-2	TRBJ2-7	CASGDGPTQYEQYF
TRBV15	TRBJ2-7	CATSRERQQSYEQYF
TRBV5-1	TRBJ2-1	CASSLTSGSSYNEQFF
TRBV20-1	TRBJ2-5	CSAPRGTGGAPMETQYF
TRBV7-9	TRBJ1-1	CASSFDRYTEAFF